This TCR beta chain derives from a study of PD-1 blockade in classical Hodgkin lymphoma. A note on this clone: Its antigen is unidentified.

Profiled with immunoSEQ multiplex PCR; TCRdb holds only in-frame clones, not every one. The data hold approximately 65,000 clones, with around nine tenths observed a single time. The time point here: cycle 4 day 1 (C4D1), after more than 5 weeks of nivolumab. In every patient, relapse followed autologous stem cell transplantation, while exposure to brentuximab vedotin differed. The CDR3 length is 16 residues. In germline, CDR1 is MNHEY, CDR2 SMNVEV (reference sequence). Trimming took 6 bases from V and 7 from J; bases not matched to a gene: 12. Overall study findings and caveats: Patients who began taking nivolumab under 1 year after ASCT were left out. A significant rise in TCR diversity was seen by C4D1 for CD4+ cells but not for CD8+ cells.

This rearrangement joins TRBV27 to TRBJ2-2, with 9 bases lining up with TRBD1. This specimen consisted of peripheral blood mononuclear cells (PBMCs), obtained before the fourth cycle of nivolumab. The receptor was derived from a human donor with classical Hodgkin lymphoma. The CDR3 coding sequence is TGTGCCAGCAGGGAGGCGGGACAGGGACATGTCGGGGAGCTGTTTTTT. Its protein is CASREAGQGHVGELFF.